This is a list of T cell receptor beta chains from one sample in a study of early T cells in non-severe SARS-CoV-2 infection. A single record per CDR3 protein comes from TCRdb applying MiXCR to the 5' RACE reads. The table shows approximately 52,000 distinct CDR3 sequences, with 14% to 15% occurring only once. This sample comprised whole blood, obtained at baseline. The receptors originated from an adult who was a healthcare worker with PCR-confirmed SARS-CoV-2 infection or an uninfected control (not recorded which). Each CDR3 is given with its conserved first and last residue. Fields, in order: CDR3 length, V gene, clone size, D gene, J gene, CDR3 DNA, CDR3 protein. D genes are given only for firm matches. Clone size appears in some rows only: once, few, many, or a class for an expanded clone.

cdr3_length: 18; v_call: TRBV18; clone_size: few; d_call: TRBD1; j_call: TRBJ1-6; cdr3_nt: TGTGCCAGCTCACCCAAGGGGGCCCAGAGCTCCTATAATTCACCCCTCCACTTT; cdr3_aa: CASSPKGAQSSYNSPLHF
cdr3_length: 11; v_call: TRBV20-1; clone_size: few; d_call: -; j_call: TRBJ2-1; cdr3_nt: TGCAGTGCGCACCGTAGCAATGAGCAGTTCTTC; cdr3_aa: CSAHRSNEQFF
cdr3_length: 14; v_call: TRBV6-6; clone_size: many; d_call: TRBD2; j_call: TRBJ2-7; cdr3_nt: TGTGCCAGCAGTTCGGCTAGCGGGACTTACGAGCAGTACTTC; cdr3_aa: CASSSASGTYEQYF
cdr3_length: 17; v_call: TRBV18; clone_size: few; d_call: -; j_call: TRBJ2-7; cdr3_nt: TGTGCCAGCTCACCTCCCGGTCGGGGCGGCAGCTCCTACGAGCAGTACTTC; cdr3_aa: CASSPPGRGGSSYEQYF
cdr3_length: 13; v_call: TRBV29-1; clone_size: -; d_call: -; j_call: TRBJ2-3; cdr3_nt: TGCAGCGTGGGGACCTCCGGGGCAGATACGCAGTATTTT; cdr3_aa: CSVGTSGADTQYF
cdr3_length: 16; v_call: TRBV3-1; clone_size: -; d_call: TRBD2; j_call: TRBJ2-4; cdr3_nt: TGTGCCAGCAGCACGGGACTAGCGGGAGGTGTTGGTACTCAGTACTTC; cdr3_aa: CASSTGLAGGVGTQYF
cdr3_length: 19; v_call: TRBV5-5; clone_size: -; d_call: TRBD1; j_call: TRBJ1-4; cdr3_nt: TGTGCCAGCAGCAGGAGTCCCGGGACAGGGGGCGCAGGCGGGGAAAAACTGTTTTTT; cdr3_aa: CASSRSPGTGGAGGEKLFF
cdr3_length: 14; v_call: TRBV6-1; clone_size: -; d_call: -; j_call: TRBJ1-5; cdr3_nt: TGTGCCAGCAGTGAGGGCGGCTTCAATCAGCCCCAGCATTTT; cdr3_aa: CASSEGGFNQPQHF
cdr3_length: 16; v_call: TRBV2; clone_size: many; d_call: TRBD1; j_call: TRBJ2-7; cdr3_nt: TGTGCCAGCAGTCCAAACACAGGGGGCGCGTCCTACGAGCAGTACTTC; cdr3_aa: CASSPNTGGASYEQYF
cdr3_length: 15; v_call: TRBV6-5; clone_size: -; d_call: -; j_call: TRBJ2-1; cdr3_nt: TGTGCCAGCAGTTACCGCGGGACAACCTACAATGAGCAGTTCTTC; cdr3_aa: CASSYRGTTYNEQFF
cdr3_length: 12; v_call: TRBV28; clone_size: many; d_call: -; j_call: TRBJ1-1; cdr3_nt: TGTGCCAGCAGCTCAGACAGCGACAAAGCTTTCTTT; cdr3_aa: CASSSDSDKAFF
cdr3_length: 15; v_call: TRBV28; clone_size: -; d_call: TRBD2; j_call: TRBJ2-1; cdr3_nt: TGTGCCAGCAGTTTTCTAGCGGGGGGGCAGGATGAGCAGTTCTTC; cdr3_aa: CASSFLAGGQDEQFF
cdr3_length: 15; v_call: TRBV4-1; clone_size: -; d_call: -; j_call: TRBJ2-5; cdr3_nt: TGCGCCAGCAGCCCTGAAGGAAGGGACCAAGAGACCCAGTACTTC; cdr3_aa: CASSPEGRDQETQYF
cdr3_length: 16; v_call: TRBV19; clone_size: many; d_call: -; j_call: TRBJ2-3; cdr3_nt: TGTGCCAGTAGTATTCCCCAAGCGGAGTACACAGATACGCAGTATTTT; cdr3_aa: CASSIPQAEYTDTQYF
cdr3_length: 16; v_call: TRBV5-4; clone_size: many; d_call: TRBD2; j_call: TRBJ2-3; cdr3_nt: TGTGCCAGCAGCCTGGGACTAGCGGGAGGGCCAGATACGCAGTATTTT; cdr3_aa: CASSLGLAGGPDTQYF
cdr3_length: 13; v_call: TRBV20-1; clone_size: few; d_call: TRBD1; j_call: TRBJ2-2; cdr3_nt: TGCAGTGCTAGGGCTATACAGGGGGGGGAGCTGTTTTTT; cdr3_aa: CSARAIQGGELFF
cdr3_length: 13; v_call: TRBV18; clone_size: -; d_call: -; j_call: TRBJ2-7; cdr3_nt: TGTGCCAGCTCACCCCCTAGCTCCTACGAGCAGTACTTC; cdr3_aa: CASSPPSSYEQYF
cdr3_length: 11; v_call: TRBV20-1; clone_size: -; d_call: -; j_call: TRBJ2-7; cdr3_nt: TGCAGTGCTAGAGAACTCTACGAGCAGTACTTC; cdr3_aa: CSARELYEQYF
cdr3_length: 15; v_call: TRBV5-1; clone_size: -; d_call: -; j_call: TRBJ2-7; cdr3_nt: TGCGCCAGCAGCTCCATGGCCCAATGGGGCTACGAGCAGTACTTC; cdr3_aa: CASSSMAQWGYEQYF
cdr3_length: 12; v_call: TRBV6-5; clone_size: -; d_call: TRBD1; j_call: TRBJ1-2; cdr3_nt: TGTACCAGCGGGCCAGGGGGCCGAGGCTACACCTTC; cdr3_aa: CTSGPGGRGYTF
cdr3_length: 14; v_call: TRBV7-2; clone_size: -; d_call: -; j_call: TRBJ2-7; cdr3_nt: TGTGCCAGCAGCCCCCGAGGGGGGGGCCACGAGCAGTACTTC; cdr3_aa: CASSPRGGGHEQYF
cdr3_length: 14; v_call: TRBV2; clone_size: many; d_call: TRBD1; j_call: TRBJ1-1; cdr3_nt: TGTGCCAGCAGTGCGGACAGGCTGAACACTGAAGCTTTCTTT; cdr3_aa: CASSADRLNTEAFF
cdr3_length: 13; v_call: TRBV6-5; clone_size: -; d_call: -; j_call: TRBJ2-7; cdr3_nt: TGTGCCAGCTTTAGCAGCGTCTCCTACGAGCAGTACTTC; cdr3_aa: CASFSSVSYEQYF
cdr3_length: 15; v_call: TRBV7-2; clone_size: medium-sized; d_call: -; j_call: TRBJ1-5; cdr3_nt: TGTGCCAGCAGCTTAGTCCCGACAGCGAATCAGCCCCAGCATTTT; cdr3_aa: CASSLVPTANQPQHF
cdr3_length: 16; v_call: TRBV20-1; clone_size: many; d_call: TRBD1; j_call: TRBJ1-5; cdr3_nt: TGCAGTGCTAGGACGGTGGGACAGGGCAGCAATCAGCCCCAGCATTTT; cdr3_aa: CSARTVGQGSNQPQHF
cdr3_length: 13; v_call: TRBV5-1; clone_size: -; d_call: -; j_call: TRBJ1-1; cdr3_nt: TGCGCCAGCAGCCCGGACTGGGGGAGTGAAGTTTTCTTT; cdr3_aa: CASSPDWGSEVFF
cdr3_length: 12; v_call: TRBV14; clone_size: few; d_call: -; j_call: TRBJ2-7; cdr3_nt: TGTGCCAGCAGCTGGACAGCTATCGAGCAGTACTTC; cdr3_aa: CASSWTAIEQYF
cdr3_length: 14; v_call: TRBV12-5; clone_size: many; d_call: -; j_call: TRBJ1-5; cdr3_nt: TGTGCTAGTGGTAAGGACGGCACATTGGGACCCCAGCATTTT; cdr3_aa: CASGKDGTLGPQHF
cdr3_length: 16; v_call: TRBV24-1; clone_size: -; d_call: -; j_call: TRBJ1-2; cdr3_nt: TGTGCCACCAGTGAGCCAGGGGAACAGGTCGGAGACGGCTACACCTTC; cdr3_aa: CATSEPGEQVGDGYTF
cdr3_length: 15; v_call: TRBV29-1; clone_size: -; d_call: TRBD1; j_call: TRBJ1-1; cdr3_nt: TGCAGCGTTGTCCCAACAGGGGTGTGGAACACTGAAGCTTTCTTT; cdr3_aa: CSVVPTGVWNTEAFF
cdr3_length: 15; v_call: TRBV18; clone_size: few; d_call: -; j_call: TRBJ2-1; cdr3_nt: TGTGCCAGCTCACCACAAGCTGCCAGCTACAATGAGCAGTTCTTC; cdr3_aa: CASSPQAASYNEQFF
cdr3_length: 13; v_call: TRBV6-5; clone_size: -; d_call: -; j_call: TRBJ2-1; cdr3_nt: TGTGCCAGCAGTTACGGCGGGTACAATGAGCAGTTCTTC; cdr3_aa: CASSYGGYNEQFF
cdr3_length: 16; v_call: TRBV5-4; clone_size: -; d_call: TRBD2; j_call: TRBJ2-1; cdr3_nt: TGTGCCAGCAGCGTCACCGGGACTAGCTCCTACAATGAGCAGTTCTTC; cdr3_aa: CASSVTGTSSYNEQFF
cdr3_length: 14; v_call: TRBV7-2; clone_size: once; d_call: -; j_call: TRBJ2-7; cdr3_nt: TGTGCCAGCAGCTCCAGCCGGGGTCCGTACGAGCAGTACTTC; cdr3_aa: CASSSSRGPYEQYF
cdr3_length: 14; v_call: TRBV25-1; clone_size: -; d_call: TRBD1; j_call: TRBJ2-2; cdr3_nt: TGTGCCAGCAGGGGACAGGGGTACACCGGGGAGCTGTTTTTT; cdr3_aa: CASRGQGYTGELFF
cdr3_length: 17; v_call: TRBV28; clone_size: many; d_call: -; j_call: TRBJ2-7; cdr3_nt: TGTGCCAGCAGCCCCTTCCGTCGGGGGGCAAGCTCCTACGAGCAGTACTTC; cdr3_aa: CASSPFRRGASSYEQYF
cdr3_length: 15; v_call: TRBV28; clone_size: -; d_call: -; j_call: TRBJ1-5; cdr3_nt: TGTGCCAGCAGTTTATTACAGGGAGGCAATCAGCCCCAGCATTTT; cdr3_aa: CASSLLQGGNQPQHF
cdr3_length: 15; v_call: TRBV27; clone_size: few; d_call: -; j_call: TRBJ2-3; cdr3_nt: TGTGCCAGTTCTGACAGGATTGAGTTGGCAGATACGCAGTATTTT; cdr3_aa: CASSDRIELADTQYF
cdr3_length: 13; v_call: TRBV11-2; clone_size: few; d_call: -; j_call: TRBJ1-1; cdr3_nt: TGTGCCAGCAGCTTTCAGGGAGTCACTGAAGCTTTCTTT; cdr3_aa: CASSFQGVTEAFF
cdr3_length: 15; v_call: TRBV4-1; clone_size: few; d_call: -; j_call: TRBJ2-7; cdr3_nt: TGCGCCAGCAGCCAAGATGTAGGCAGGCGGGCCGAGCAGTACTTC; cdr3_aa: CASSQDVGRRAEQYF
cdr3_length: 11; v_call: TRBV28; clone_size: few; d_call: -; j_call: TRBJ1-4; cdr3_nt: TGTGCCAGCAGTTTCGACGAAAAACTGTTTTTT; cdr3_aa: CASSFDEKLFF
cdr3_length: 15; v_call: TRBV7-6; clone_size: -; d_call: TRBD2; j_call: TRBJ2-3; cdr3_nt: TGTGCCAGCAGCATACTAGCGGGGGGAAGTGAGGCGCAGTATTTT; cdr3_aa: CASSILAGGSEAQYF
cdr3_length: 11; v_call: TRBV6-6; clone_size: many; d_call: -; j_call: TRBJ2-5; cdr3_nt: TGTGCCAGCAGTATATACGAGACCCAGTACTTC; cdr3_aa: CASSIYETQYF
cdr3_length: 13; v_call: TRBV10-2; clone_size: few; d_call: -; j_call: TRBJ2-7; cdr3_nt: TGCGCCACTATCAGAAAACAGGCCTACGAGCAGTACTTC; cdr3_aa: CATIRKQAYEQYF
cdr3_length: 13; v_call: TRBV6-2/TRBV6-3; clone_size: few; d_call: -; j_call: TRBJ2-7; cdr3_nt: TGTGCCAGCAGGGGGCGCGGAGCCTACGAGCAGTACTTC; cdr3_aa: CASRGRGAYEQYF
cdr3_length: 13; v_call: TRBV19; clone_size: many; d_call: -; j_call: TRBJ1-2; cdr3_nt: TGTGCCAGTAGTATTCAGAGTAACTATGGCTACACCTTC; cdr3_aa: CASSIQSNYGYTF
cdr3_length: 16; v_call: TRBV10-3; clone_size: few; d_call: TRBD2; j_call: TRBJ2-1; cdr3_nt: TGTGCCATCAGTGCGACTAGCGGGGCTACCTACAATGAGCAGTTCTTC; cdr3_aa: CAISATSGATYNEQFF
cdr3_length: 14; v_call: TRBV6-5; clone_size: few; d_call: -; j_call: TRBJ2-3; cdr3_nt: TGTGCCAGCAGTTTCCGGGACAGCACAGATACGCAGTATTTT; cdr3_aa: CASSFRDSTDTQYF
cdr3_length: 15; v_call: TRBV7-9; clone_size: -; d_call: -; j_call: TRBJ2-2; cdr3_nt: TGTGCCAGCAGCGCCCAAAGGGGGAACACCGGGGAGCTGTTTTTT; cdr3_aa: CASSAQRGNTGELFF
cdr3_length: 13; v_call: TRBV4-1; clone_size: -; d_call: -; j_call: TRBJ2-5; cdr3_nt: TGCGCCAGCAGCCAAGGGTTCCAAGAGACCCAGTACTTC; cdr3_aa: CASSQGFQETQYF
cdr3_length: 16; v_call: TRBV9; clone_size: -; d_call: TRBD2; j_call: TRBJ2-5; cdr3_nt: TGTGCCAGCAGCGTAGTAGCGGGAGGCCCTCAAGAGACCCAGTACTTC; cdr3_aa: CASSVVAGGPQETQYF
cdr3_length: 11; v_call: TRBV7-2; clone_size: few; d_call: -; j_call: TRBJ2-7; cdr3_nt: TGTGCCAGCAGCCCGTATAACGAGCAGTACTTC; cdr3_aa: CASSPYNEQYF
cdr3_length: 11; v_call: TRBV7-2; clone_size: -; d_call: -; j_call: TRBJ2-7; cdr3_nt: TGTGCCAGCAGCTTATCCAGCGAGCAGTACTTC; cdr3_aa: CASSLSSEQYF
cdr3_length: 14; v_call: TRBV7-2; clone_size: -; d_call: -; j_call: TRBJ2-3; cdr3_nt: TGTGCCAGCAGCTCGGACAGATCCACAGATACGCAGTATTTT; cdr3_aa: CASSSDRSTDTQYF
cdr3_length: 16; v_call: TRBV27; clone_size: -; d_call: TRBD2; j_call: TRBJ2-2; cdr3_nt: TGTGCCAGCAGCTTCCAGACTAGCGTGAACACCGGGGAGCTGTTTTTT; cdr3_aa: CASSFQTSVNTGELFF
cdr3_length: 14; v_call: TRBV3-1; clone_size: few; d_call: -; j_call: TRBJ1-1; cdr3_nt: TGTGCCAGCAGCTTACAGGGTCCGAACACTGAAGCTTTCTTT; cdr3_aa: CASSLQGPNTEAFF
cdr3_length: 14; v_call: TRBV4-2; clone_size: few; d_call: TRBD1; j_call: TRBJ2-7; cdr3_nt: TGTGCCAGCAACGCCGGGACAGGGAGTAACGAGCAGTACTTC; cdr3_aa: CASNAGTGSNEQYF
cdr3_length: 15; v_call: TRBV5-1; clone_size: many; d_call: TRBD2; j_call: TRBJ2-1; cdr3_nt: TGCGCCAGCAGCTATACTAGCGGACTGGTCAATGAGCAGTTCTTC; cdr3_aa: CASSYTSGLVNEQFF